This TCR beta chain was retrieved from a study of early T cells in non-severe SARS-CoV-2 infection. Study summary: The sequenced material was bulk RNA from unsorted whole blood, and its chains were unpaired.

V dropped 6 bases and J dropped 7 bases, with 15 bases sitting between them. The CDR3 is 13 residues long. Germline values: CDR1 SGHTA, CDR2 FQGNSA. Each cDNA molecule carried a unique molecular identifier. One entry per CDR3 protein results from TCRdb running MiXCR on the 5' RACE reads. The repertoire has tens of thousands of distinct CDR3 sequences, around 17% of them found once; the top ten carry about 5%. This clonotype has a handful of counts. The V call is TRBV7-2, the J call TRBJ2-5; D tentatively reads TRBD1 or TRBD2 (5 bases each). The sequence came from an adult who was a healthcare worker with PCR-confirmed SARS-CoV-2 infection or an uninfected control (not recorded which). Here the sequenced sample was whole blood, taken at baseline. The CDR3 DNA reads as TGTGCCAGCAGGGGCATAGGGACCGGGACCCAGTACTTC. This gives the protein CASRGIGTGTQYF.